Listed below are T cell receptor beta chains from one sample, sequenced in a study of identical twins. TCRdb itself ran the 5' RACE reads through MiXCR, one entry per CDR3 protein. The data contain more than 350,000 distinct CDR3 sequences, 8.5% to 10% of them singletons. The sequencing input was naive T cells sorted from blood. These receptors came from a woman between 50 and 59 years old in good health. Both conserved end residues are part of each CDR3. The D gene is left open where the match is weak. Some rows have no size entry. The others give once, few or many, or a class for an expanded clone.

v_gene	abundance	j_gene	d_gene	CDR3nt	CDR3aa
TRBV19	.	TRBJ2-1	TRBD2	TGTGCCAGTAGTATGGAGCGGGGACGCTCCTACAATGAGCAGTTCTTC	CASSMERGRSYNEQFF
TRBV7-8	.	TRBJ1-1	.	TGTGCCAGCAGCCCTGACCTAAGGACGGACGAAGCTTTCTTT	CASSPDLRTDEAFF
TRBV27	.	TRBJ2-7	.	TGTGCCAGCAGTTTCGTGGCAGGGGCCACCTACGAGCAGTACTTC	CASSFVAGATYEQYF
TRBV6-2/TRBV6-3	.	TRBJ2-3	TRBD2	TGTGCCAGCAGTTCACCCCTGACTAGCGGGACCACAGATACGCAGTATTTT	CASSSPLTSGTTDTQYF
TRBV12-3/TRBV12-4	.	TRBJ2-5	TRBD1	TGTGCCAGCAGCGGGAACAGGGGGCGCTTAGAGACCCAGTACTTC	CASSGNRGRLETQYF
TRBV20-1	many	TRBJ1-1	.	TGCAGTGCTAACGGGAACACTGAAGCTTTCTTT	CSANGNTEAFF
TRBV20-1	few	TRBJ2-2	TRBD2	TGCAGTGGTACCGAGGGAGGGCGGGGCACCGGGGAGCTGTTTTTT	CSGTEGGRGTGELFF
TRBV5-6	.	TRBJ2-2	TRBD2	TGTGCCAGCAGCTTCCTGACTAGCGGGTTGAACACCGGGGAGCTGTTTTTT	CASSFLTSGLNTGELFF
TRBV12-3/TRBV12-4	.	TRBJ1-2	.	TGTGCCAGCAGTTTGGGGGCCCGGGGCTACACCTTC	CASSLGARGYTF
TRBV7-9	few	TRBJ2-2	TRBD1	TGTGCCAGCAGGCTATCTGGACAGGGTTCCGGGGAGCTGTTTTTT	CASRLSGQGSGELFF
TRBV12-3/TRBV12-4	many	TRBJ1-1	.	TGTGCCAGCAGCTCCCGGGCCAGGAACACTGAAGCTTTCTTT	CASSSRARNTEAFF
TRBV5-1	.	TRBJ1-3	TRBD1	TGCGCCAGCAGCTACGGGGGACAGGGGTCTGGAAACACCATATATTTT	CASSYGGQGSGNTIYF
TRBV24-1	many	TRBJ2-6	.	TGTGCCACCAGTGACCCTGGGAGCTCTGGGGCCAACGTCCTGACTTTC	CATSDPGSSGANVLTF
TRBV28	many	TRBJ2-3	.	TGTGCCAGCAGTTCAGGGTTCGCAGATACGCAGTATTTT	CASSSGFADTQYF
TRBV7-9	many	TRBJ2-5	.	TGTGCCAGCAGCAACCCCCGGGCGACCCAGTACTTC	CASSNPRATQYF
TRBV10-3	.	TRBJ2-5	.	TGTGCCATCTCGAGGACAGCTCAAGAGACCCAGTACTTC	CAISRTAQETQYF
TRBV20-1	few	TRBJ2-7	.	TGCAGTGCTAGTGAGAGAACCTACGAGCAGTACTTC	CSASERTYEQYF
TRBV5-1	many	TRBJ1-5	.	TGCGCCAGCAGCCTAGAAAGGGGCCAGCCCCAGCATTTT	CASSLERGQPQHF
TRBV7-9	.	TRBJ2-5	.	TGTGCCAGCAGCCGGTCGGGAGTAGGGGAGACCCAGTACTTC	CASSRSGVGETQYF
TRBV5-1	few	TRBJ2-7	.	TGCGCCAGCAGCCTTTTAATTAGCTACGAGCAGTACTTC	CASSLLISYEQYF
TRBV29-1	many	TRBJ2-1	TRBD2	TGCAGTCGGTCAGGGACCGGGGGGTGGCAGTTCTTC	CSRSGTGGWQFF
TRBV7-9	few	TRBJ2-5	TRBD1	TGTGCCAGCAGCACGGGACAGGGAGGGGAGACCCAGTACTTC	CASSTGQGGETQYF
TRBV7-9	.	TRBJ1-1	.	TGTGCCAGCAGCCCCCTGCTCGGGGGGGGCACTGAAGCTTTCTTT	CASSPLLGGGTEAFF
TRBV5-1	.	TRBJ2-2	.	TGCGCCAGCAGCTGGTCACTGAACACCGGGGAGCTGTTTTTT	CASSWSLNTGELFF
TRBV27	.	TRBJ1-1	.	TGTGCCAGCACCCGACAACCGGAATTTCCAACCCATTATGGAGCTTTCTTT	CASTRQPEFPTHYGAFF
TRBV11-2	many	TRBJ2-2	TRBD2	TGTGCCAGCAGCTTAGGGGCTAGCGGGAGGTTCACCGGGGAGCTGTTTTTT	CASSLGASGRFTGELFF
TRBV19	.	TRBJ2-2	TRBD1	TGTGCCAGTACGTCGACAGGGGACGATGGGGGGGAGCTGTTTTTT	CASTSTGDDGGELFF
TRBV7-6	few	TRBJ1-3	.	TGTGCCAGCAGCTTACAGAGTGGAAACACCATATATTTT	CASSLQSGNTIYF
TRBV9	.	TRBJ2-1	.	TGTGCCAGCAGCCCCGGCTCCTACAATGAGCGGTTCTTC	CASSPGSYNERFF
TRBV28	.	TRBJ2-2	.	TGTGCCAGCAGTGAAACCGGGATCCTTGCGGAGCTGTTTTTT	CASSETGILAELFF
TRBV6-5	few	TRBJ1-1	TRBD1	TGTGCCTCAACCCCGGGACAGATGGACACTGAAGCTTTCTTT	CASTPGQMDTEAFF
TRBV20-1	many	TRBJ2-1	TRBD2	TGCAGTGCTAGAGTAAAAGGGACTAGCGCAAGCTCCTACAATGAGCAGTTCTTC	CSARVKGTSASSYNEQFF
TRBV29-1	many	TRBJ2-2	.	TGCAGCGTTGAAAGGGTTCGGGGCGGGGAGCTGTTTTTT	CSVERVRGGELFF
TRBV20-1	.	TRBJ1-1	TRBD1	TGCAGTGCTAGACGGACAGGTGAAGCTTTCTTT	CSARRTGEAFF
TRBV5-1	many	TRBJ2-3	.	TGCGCCAGCAGCTTGGAGGGTAGCGGCAACCGGCAGGAGTATTTT	CASSLEGSGNRQEYF
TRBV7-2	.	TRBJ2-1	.	TGTGCCAGCAGCTTAGCGGGGGTAGCCGTTAATGAGCAGTTCTTC	CASSLAGVAVNEQFF
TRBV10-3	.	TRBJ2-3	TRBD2	TGTGCCGTTAGCGGGGTCGCAGATACGCAGTATTTT	CAVSGVADTQYF
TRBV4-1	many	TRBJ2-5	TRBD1	TGCGCCAGCAGCCAATCCGGGACAGGGAGAGAGACCCAGTACTTC	CASSQSGTGRETQYF
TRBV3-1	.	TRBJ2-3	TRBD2	TGTGCCAGCAGCCCCCGTAGCGGGCCGACAGATACGCAGTATTTT	CASSPRSGPTDTQYF
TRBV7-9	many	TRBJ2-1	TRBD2	TGTGCCAGCAGCCCACTAGCGGTATCCTACAATGAGCAGTTCTTC	CASSPLAVSYNEQFF
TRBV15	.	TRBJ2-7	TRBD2	TGTGCCACCAGTACGATAGCGGGAGGCTACGGCGAGCAGTACTTC	CATSTIAGGYGEQYF
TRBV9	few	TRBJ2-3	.	TGTGCCAGCAGCGGAAGGGTCACAGATACGCAGTATTTT	CASSGRVTDTQYF
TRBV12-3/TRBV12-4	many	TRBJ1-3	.	TGTGCCAGCAGTTTTATGGCAAGGCCTCCTGGAAACACCATATATTTT	CASSFMARPPGNTIYF
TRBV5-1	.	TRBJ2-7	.	TGCGCCAGCAGCTTGGATGGGGGAGGTTACGAGCAGTACTTC	CASSLDGGGYEQYF
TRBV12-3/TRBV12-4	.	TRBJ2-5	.	TGTGCCAGCAGTACAGGGTACCAAGAGACCCAGTACTTC	CASSTGYQETQYF
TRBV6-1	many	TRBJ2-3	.	TGTGCCAGCGCACTCGACCGCACAGATACGCAGTATTTT	CASALDRTDTQYF
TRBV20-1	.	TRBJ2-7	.	TGCAGTGCTCGGTCCGGAGGCGGTTTTGTCGAGCAGTACTTC	CSARSGGGFVEQYF
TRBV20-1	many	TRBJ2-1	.	TGCAGTGCTAGAAGTAGGGGACATGGGGATGAGCAGTTCTTC	CSARSRGHGDEQFF
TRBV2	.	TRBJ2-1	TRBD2	TGTGCCAGCAGTGAAGGGGGACTAGCGAACTACAATGAGCAGTTCTTC	CASSEGGLANYNEQFF
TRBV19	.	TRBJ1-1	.	TGTGCCAGCAAAACGCTTCTAGGGCGGGGGAACACTGAAGCTTTCTTT	CASKTLLGRGNTEAFF
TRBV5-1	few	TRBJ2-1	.	TGCGCCAGCAGCTTGGGGGCTAGCCTTACTTCCTACAATGAGCAGTTCTTC	CASSLGASLTSYNEQFF
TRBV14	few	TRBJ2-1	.	TGTGCCAGCAGCCAAGTCGCCTGGAATGAGCAGTTCTTC	CASSQVAWNEQFF
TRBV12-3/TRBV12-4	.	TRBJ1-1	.	TGTGCCAGCTGGACGTATACTGAAGCTTTCTTT	CASWTYTEAFF